This TCR beta chain is drawn from a study of CD8 T cells in Susac syndrome. Overall study: When blood was drawn, the patients with Susac syndrome were therapy-naive, on corticosteroids, or on intravenous immunoglobulin alone. Overall study findings and caveats: The study's TCR sequencing and HLA analysis covered a relatively small number of individuals, and the study acknowledged this.

Notes on this clonotype: The antigen is unknown.

An input of roughly 0.5 to 1 ug of RNA was subjected to reverse transcription using random hexamers. immunoSEQ multiplex PCR amplified TCR beta CDR3 across 54 Vbeta, 13 Jbeta. Each CDR3 protein gets one entry after TCRdb re-called the immunoSEQ multiplex PCR reads with MiXCR. The table includes about 94,000 distinct CDR3 sequences, 85% to 95% detected once. Susac syndrome patients met recently defined diagnostic criteria for definite or probable disease. The germline V and J ends were trimmed by 6 bases and 2 bases, with 10 bases remaining between them. Per the germline V gene, CDR1 is MDHEN and CDR2 is SYDVKM. This CDR3 contains 13 residues.

The sample taken for sequencing was CD4+ T cells from PBMCs. This clonotype originated in a human donor with Susac syndrome. This rearrangement joins TRBV28 to TRBJ1-2; D perhaps matches TRBD1 (5 bases). The CDR3 sequence is CASSTGGNYGYTF. CDR3 in DNA: TGTGCCAGCAGCACCGGGGGGAACTATGGCTACACCTTC.